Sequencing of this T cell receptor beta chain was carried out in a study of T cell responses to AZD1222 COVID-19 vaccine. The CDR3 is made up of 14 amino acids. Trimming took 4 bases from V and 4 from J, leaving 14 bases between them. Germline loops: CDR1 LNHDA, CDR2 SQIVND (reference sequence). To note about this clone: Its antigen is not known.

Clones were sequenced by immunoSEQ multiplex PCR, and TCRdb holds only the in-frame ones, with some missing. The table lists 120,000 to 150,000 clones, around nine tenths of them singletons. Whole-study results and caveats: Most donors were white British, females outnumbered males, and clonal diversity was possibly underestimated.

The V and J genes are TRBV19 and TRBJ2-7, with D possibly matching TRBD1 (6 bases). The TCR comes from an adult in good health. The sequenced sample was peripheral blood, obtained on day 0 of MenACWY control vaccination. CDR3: CASSTGQKRYEQYF. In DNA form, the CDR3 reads TGTGCCAGTAGTACCGGACAGAAGAGGTACGAGCAGTACTTC.